The clone carrying this TCR beta chain was recorded a few times. The target antigen is unknown. PBMCs were isolated at a quantity of at least 6.5 million per sample. The data stem from a study of blood T cells in healthy people across ages. Findings of the study overall: As naive T cell percentage varied, TCR beta diversity correlated strongly with it. Underestimates were what the diversity estimates from one million T cells were considered to be. Roughly linear declines in TCR beta diversity per million T cells occurred with age.

Germline lookup yields CDR1 SGHTA and CDR2 FQGNSA. The CDR3 extends over 15 amino acids. Sample-barcoded 5' priming and a J-beta primer mix drove a second PCR of roughly 7 to 11 cycles. TCRdb fed the 5' RACE reads into MiXCR, producing one record per CDR3 protein. This sample carries 450,000 to 700,000 distinct CDR3 sequences, approximately 25% of them seen once, and the ten largest clones take under 20%. Source material: blood. The chain recombines TRBV7-2 with TRBJ2-5; 8 positions agree with TRBD2. The DNA end is more similar to TRBJ2-7, so the J call may be wrong. The TCR sequence derives from a woman in her 70s in good health. CDR3 residues: CASSPRTSLVSEQYF. In DNA form, the CDR3 reads TGTGCCAGCAGCCCTCGGACTAGCCTCGTCTCCGAGCAGTACTTC.